This TCR beta chain comes out of a study of CD8 T cells in ankylosing spondylitis. Study-wide findings and caveats: In reactive arthritis synovial fluid and blood, some motif variants had been reported before. Characteristic of ankylosing spondylitis blood, it appeared, was a TCR beta motif comprising roughly eight highly homologous variants.

In this sample, this clonotype turned up a few times. Its matching antigen is unknown. TCRdb independently ran MiXCR on the 5' RACE reads; one entry per CDR3 protein. The sample carries 650,000 to 800,000 distinct CDR3 sequences, around a fifth recorded once. Germline loops: CDR1 SNHLY, CDR2 FYNNEI. CDR3 length: 19 amino acids. V lost 3 bases and J lost 3; bases outside the gene matches: 18. The chain combines TRBV2 with TRBJ2-7, with 9 bases aligning to TRBD2. This clonotype originated in a male donor with ankylosing spondylitis. What was sequenced was blood, either unsorted or a sorted T cell fraction (not recorded which). CDR3 residues: CASSELVAGAGVKFYEQYF. CDR3 bases: TGTGCCAGCAGTGAGTTGGTAGCGGGAGCAGGGGTCAAATTCTACGAGCAGTACTTC.